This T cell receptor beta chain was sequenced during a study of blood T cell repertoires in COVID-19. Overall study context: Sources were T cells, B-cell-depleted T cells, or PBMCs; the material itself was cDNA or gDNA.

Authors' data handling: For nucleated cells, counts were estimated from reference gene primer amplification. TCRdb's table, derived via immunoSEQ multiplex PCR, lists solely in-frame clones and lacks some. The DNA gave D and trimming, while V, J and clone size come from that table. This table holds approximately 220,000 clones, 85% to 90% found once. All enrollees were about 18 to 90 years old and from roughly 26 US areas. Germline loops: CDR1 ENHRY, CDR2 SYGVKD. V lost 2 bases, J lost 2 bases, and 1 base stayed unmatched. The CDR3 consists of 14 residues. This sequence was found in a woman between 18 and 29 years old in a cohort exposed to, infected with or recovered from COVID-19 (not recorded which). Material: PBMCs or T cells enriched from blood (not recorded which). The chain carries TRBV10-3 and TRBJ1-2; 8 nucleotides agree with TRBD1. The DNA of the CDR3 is TGTGCCATCAGTGAGGGACAGGGAAACTATGGCTACACCTTC. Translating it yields CAISEGQGNYGYTF.